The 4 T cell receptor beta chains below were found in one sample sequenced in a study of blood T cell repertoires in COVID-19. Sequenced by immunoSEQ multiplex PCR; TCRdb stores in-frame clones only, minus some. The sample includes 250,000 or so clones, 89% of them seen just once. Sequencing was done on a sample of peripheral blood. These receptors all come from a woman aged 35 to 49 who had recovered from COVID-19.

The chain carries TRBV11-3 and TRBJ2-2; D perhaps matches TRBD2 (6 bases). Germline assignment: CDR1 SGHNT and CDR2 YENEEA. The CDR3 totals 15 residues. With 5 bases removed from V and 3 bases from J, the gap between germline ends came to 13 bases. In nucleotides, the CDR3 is TGTGCCAGCAGCCTCGGGAGCCCGTACACCGGGGAGCTGTTTTTT. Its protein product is CASSLGSPYTGELFF.

CDR3 nucleotide sequence: TGTGCCTGGAGTGTCGTGGAGCGGAACGAGCAGTACTTC. This codes for CAWSVVERNEQYF. The chain recombines TRBV30 with TRBJ2-7; TRBD2 is a possible D gene (5 bases). Germline V gene data show CDR1 as GTSNPN and CDR2 as SVGIG (reference sequence). The CDR3 runs 13 residues. V was trimmed by 0 bases and J by 5 bases, leaving 11 bases between them.

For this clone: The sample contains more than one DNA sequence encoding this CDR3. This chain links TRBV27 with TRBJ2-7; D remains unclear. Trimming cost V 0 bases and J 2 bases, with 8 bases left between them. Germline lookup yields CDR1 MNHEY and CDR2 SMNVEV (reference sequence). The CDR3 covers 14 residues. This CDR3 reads CASSLSAGAYEQYF. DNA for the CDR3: TGTGCCAGCAGTTTATCAGCCGGAGCCTACGAGCAGTACTTC.

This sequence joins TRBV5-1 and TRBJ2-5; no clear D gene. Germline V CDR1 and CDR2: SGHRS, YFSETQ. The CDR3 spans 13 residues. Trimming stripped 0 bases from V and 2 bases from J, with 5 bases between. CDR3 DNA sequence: TGCGCCAGCAGCTTGGTAGCACAAGAGACCCAGTACTTC. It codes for CASSLVAQETQYF.